This T cell receptor beta chain was sequenced during a study of siplizumab effects on memory and regulatory T cells. Whole-study findings and limits: Treg origin accounted for an average of approximately 67% of mappable alloreactive CD4+ clones with siplizumab and under 30% in controls. Proliferating Tregs' suppressive function in siplizumab cultures went unconfirmed. Naive T cells appeared more diverse than memory cells and seemed to be major alloresponse contributors.

Assays examined roughly 100,000 TCR templates per sample. The protocol was immunoSEQ multiplex PCR, while the TCRdb copy is restricted to in-frame clones and leaves out a portion. Of some 97,000 clones listed, about 91% are singletons. In regard to this clone: Its antigen remains unidentified.

The sequencing sample was made of CD4+ T cells sorted from blood. The sequence came from a human donor in good health. Some clones in this sample may be carry-over from other donors' samples.

The CDR3, as DNA: TGTGCCAGCAGCGTAGGGGGGACCTTCTCCTACGAGCAGTACTTC. Its translation is CASSVGGTFSYEQYF. The chain uses TRBV9 and TRBJ2-7, with D possibly called TRBD1 or TRBD2 (5 bases each). The CDR3 consists of 15 residues. Deletions cut 0 bases from V and 0 bases from J, with 10 bases between. Germline-derived CDR1 and CDR2 are SGDLS and YYNGEE.